The 5 T cell receptor beta chains presented below share a single source sample, sequenced in a study of graft-versus-host responses after intestinal transplantation. The study plated roughly 200,000 CFSE-labeled responders with roughly 200,000 irradiated, violet-dye-labeled stimulators. TCRdb's table, derived via immunoSEQ multiplex PCR, lists solely in-frame clones and lacks some. The data show under 9,500 clones, about 33% seen once. Material: alloreactive CD8+ T cells from a mixed lymphocyte reaction culture, obtained before transplantation. Specified subset: CFSE-low proliferating T cells sorted from roughly 6-day pre-transplant mixed lymphocyte reaction (GvH or HvG direction). The receptor source for this set is a human patient who was an organ donor for intestinal transplantation.

The table lists this clone with a few counts. This chain connects TRBV7-6 to TRBJ2-6, with TRBD1 as a possible D gene (6 bases). The CDR3 contains 19 residues. Trimming took 5 bases from V and 2 from J, leaving 22 bases between them. Germline lookup yields CDR1 SGHVS and CDR2 FNYEAQ. CDR3 amino acids: CASSAPQQGVFTGANVLTF. The CDR3 DNA reads as TGTGCCAGCAGCGCCCCCCAACAGGGCGTCTTCACTGGGGCCAACGTCCTGACTTTC.

This clone is deemed medium-sized. The rearrangement links TRBV29-1 to TRBJ2-7; D gene unclear. CDR3 length: 13 residues. CDR1 and CDR2 from the germline V gene are SQVTM and ANQGSEA. V shed 5 bases and J shed 2 bases, with 13 bases lying between them. This chain's CDR3 is CSVQTRETYEQYF. CDR3 nucleotide sequence: TGCAGCGTTCAGACACGAGAAACCTACGAGCAGTACTTC.

The chain uses TRBV13 and TRBJ1-5, with 9 nucleotides matching TRBD1. The J segment lost 7 bases and the V segment lost 5 bases, leaving 6 bases of the junction unmatched. Germline loops: CDR1 PRHDT, CDR2 FYEKMQ (reference sequence). The CDR3 loop spans 14 amino acids. The CDR3 reads CASSLQGTGQPQHF. CDR3 sequence (DNA): TGTGCCAGCAGCCTTCAGGGGACAGGGCAGCCCCAGCATTTT.

V gene TRBV12-1 combines with J gene TRBJ1-1; TRBD1, the D gene given by the table, was not confirmed from the DNA. TRBV12-1 is listed as a pseudogene. There are 16 residues in the CDR3. The CDR3 spells CASSSKNRGKDTEAFF. Here the CDR3 DNA reads TGTGCCAGCAGCTCTAAAAACAGGGGAAAGGACACTGAAGCTTTCTTT.

The chain uses TRBV2 and TRBJ2-7, with 8 bases identical to TRBD2. J was trimmed by 4 bases and V by 7 bases; bases with no gene match: 15. This CDR3 is built from 16 residues. Germline V gene sequence: CDR1 SNHLY, CDR2 FYNNEI. CDR3 sequence: CASIDPETSEPYEQYF. CDR3 nucleotides: TGTGCCAGCATCGACCCGGAGACTAGCGAGCCGTACGAGCAGTACTTC. Using reference TRBV2 and TRBJ2-7 for the parts outside the CDR3, the full variable domain is EPEVTQTPSHQVTQMGQEVILRCVPISNHLYFYWYRQILGQKVEFLVSFYNNEISEKSEIFDDQFSVERPDGSNFTLKIRSTKLEDSAMYFCASIDPETSEPYEQYFGPGTRLTVT.